The 6 T cell receptor beta chains reported below all come from one sample, sequenced in a study of T cell repertoires in cytomegalovirus infection. From the reads, TCRdb called clonotypes with MiXCR, one entry per CDR3 protein. The table includes some 940,000 distinct CDR3 sequences, roughly 30% detected once. Their target antigens are unknown. The sequenced sample was cultured CD8+ T cells from PBMCs, obtained from culture after CMV antigen stimulation. The receptors originated from a human donor in good health (CMV status not recorded). Some clones in this sample may be carry-over from other donors' samples.

This chain joins TRBV29-1 and TRBJ2-6; D is unclear. The V end was cut by 0 bases, the J end by 0 bases, with 15 bases between. CDR1 and CDR2 from the germline V gene are SQVTM and ANQGSEA. The CDR3 is made up of 18 amino acids. CDR3 bases: TGCAGCGTTGAAGATACCGGGTCGCTGTACTCTGGGGCCAACGTCCTGACTTTC. Translated, it gives CSVEDTGSLYSGANVLTF.

The chain has TRBV19 and TRBJ1-5, with D hard to call. CDR1 and CDR2 (germline): LNHDA, SQIVND (reference sequence). The CDR3 is 11 amino acids. Trimming removed 2 bases at V and 11 bases at J, with 7 bases between. CDR3 DNA: TGTGCCAGTAGTATAACGGGTACCCAGCATTTT. Translation: CASSITGTQHF.

This chain links TRBV7-3 with TRBJ2-3; 13 bases align to TRBD2. V shed 5 bases and J 6 bases; nucleotides not matched to a gene: 8. CDR1 and CDR2 from the germline V gene are SGHTA and FQGTGA. This CDR3 region has 16 residues. The CDR3 reads CASSPGLAGPQDTQYF. The DNA of the CDR3 is TGTGCCAGCAGCCCGGGACTAGCGGGGCCCCAGGATACGCAGTATTTT. Looking up the rest from reference TRBV7-3 and TRBJ2-3 gives the full variable domain: GAGVSQTPSNKVTEKGKYVELRCDPISGHTALYWYRQSLGQGPEFLIYFQGTGAADDSGLPNDRFFAVRPEGSVSTLKIQRTERGDSAVYLCASSPGLAGPQDTQYFGPGTRLTVL.

The gene calls are TRBV28 and TRBJ2-1; D gene unclear. In germline, CDR1 is MDHEN, CDR2 SYDVKM. Trimming took 4 bases from V and 0 from J, leaving 13 bases between them. CDR3 length: 16 residues. CDR3 DNA sequence: TGTGCCAGCAGTTCCCTCCCGGGTGACTCCTACAATGAGCAGTTCTTC. It yields the protein CASSSLPGDSYNEQFF.

This clonotype was observed many times. Here the CDR3 DNA reads TGTGCCAGCAGTTTAACACAGACTAACTTAGCCAAAAACATTCAGTACTTC. Residues: CASSLTQTNLAKNIQYF. V usage is TRBV28 and J usage is TRBJ2-4; a possible D gene is TRBD2 (5 bases). Germline loops: CDR1 MDHEN, CDR2 SYDVKM. CDR3 length equals 17 residues. The V gene lost 2 bases and the J gene lost 0 bases, with 14 bases spanning the gap.

Worth noting for this clonotype: The junction departs from germline at one end; a sequencing error may be responsible. V and J are TRBV27 and TRBJ1-4, with D perhaps matching TRBD1 (5 bases). In germline, CDR1 is MNHEY, CDR2 SMNVEV (reference sequence). CDR3 length equals 14 residues. The chain's CDR3 is CASSSRQYNEELFF. The CDR3 DNA sequence: TGTGCCAGCAGTTCTAGACAGTATAATGAAGAACTGTTTTTT.